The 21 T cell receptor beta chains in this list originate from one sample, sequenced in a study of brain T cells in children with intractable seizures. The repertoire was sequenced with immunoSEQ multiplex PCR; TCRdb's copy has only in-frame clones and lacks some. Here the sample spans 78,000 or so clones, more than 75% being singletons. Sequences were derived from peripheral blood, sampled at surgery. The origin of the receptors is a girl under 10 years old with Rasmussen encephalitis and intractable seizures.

In DNA, the CDR3 is TGTGCCTGGAGTGTACAAGTTCTGGAGACCCAGTACTTC. Its translation: CAWSVQVLETQYF. The V call is TRBV30, the J call TRBJ2-5; D not certain. CDR3 length: 13 amino acids. Germline V gene sequence: CDR1 GTSNPN, CDR2 SVGIG (reference sequence). V shed 0 bases and J shed 5 bases, with 10 bases lying between them.

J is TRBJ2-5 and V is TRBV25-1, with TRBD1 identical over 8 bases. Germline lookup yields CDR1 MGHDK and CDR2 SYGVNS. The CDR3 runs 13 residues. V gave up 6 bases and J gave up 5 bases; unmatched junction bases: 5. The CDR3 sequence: CASSGTGLETQYF. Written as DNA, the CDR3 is TGTGCCAGCAGCGGGACAGGTTTGGAGACCCAGTACTTC.

The CDR3 protein is CASSYPGQMKTQYF. The CDR3 DNA reads TGTGCCAGCAGTTACCCGGGACAGATGAAGACCCAGTACTTC. The chain employs TRBV6-6 and TRBJ2-5, with 7 bases aligning to TRBD1. The ends lost 2 bases at V and 6 bases at J; junction bases unmatched: 6. Germline-derived CDR1 and CDR2 are MNHNY and SVGAGI (reference sequence). The CDR3 length is 14 residues.

This CDR3 is CASSTRVSPLHF. DNA of the CDR3: TGTGCCAGCAGTACGAGGGTGTCACCCCTCCACTTT. This chain connects TRBV25-1 to TRBJ1-6; D unclear. CDR3 length: 12 amino acids. The V and J ends lost 5 bases and 10 bases respectively, with 9 bases between them. Germline V gene lookup returns CDR1 MGHDK and CDR2 SYGVNS.

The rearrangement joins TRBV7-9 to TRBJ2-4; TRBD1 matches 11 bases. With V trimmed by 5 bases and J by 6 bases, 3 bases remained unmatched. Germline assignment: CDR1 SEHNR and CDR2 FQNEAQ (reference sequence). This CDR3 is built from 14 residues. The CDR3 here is CASSPGQGANIQYF. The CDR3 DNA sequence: TGTGCCAGCAGCCCCGGACAGGGGGCAAACATTCAGTACTTC.

CDR3 sequence reads: CSALGDIGAGAYLYNEQFF. The CDR3 region has the DNA TGCAGCGCCCTGGGGGATATTGGGGCAGGGGCCTACCTCTACAATGAGCAGTTCTTC. The chain is built from TRBV29-1 and TRBJ2-1; D is possibly TRBD1 (6 bases). The V end was cut by 7 bases, the J end by 3 bases, with 31 bases between. CDR1 is SQVTM and CDR2 is ANQGSEA in the germline V gene. The CDR3 sequence is 19 residues long.

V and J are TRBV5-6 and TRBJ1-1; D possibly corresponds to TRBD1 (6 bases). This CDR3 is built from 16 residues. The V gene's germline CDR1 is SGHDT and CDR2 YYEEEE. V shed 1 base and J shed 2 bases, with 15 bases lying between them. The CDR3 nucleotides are TGTGCCAGCAGCTTGCCAGGACAGCCGTCTAACACTGAAGCTTTCTTT. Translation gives CASSLPGQPSNTEAFF.

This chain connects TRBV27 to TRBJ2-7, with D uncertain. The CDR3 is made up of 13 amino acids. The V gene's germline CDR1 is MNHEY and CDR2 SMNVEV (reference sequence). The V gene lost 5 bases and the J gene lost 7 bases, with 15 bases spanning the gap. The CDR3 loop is CASSGRSSWEQYF. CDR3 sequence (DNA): TGTGCCAGCAGTGGTAGGTCGTCTTGGGAGCAGTACTTC.

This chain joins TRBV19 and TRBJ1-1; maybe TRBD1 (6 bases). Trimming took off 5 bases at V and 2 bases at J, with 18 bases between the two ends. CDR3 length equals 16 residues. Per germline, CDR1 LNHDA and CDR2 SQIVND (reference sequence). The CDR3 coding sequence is TGTGCCAGTAGTTCTTTGAACCCGACAGGAAACACTGAAGCTTTCTTT. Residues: CASSSLNPTGNTEAFF. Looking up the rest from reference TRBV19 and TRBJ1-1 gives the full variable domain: DGGITQSPKYLFRKEGQNVTLSCEQNLNHDAMYWYRQDPGQGLRLIYYSQIVNDFQKGDIAEGYSVSREKKESFPLTVTSAQKNPTAFYLCASSSLNPTGNTEAFFGQGTRLTVV.

The CDR3: CASSLQGSSSYEQYF. CDR3 in DNA: TGTGCCAGCAGCTTGCAAGGGTCCTCCTCCTACGAGCAGTACTTC. This rearrangement joins TRBV5-4 to TRBJ2-7, with D unclear. The CDR3 spans 15 residues. Per the germline V gene, CDR1 is SGHNT and CDR2 is YYREEE (reference sequence). The V and J ends lost 1 base and 0 bases respectively, with 11 bases between them.

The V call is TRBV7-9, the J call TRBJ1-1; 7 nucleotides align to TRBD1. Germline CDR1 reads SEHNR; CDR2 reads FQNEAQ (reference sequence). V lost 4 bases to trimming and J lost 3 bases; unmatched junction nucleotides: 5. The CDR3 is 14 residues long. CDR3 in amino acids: CASSSYRGDTEAFF. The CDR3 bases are TGTGCCAGCAGCTCGTACAGGGGAGACACTGAAGCTTTCTTT. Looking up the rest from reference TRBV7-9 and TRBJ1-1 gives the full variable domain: DTGVSQNPRHKITKRGQNVTFRCDPISEHNRLYWYRQTLGQGPEFLTYFQNEAQLEKSRLLSDRFSAERPKGSFSTLEIQRTEQGDSAMYLCASSSYRGDTEAFFGQGTRLTVV.

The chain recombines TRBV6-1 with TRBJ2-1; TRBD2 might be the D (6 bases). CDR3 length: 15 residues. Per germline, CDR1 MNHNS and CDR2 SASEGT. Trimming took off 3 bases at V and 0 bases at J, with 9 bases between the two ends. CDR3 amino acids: CASSEEGSSYNEQFF. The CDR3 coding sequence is TGTGCCAGCAGTGAGGAGGGGAGCTCCTACAATGAGCAGTTCTTC.

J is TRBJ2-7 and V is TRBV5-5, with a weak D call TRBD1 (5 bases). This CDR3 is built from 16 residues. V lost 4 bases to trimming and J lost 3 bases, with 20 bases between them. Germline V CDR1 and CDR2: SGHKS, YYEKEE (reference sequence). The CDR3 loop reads CASSRRQLSQDYEQYF. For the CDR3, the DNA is TGTGCCAGCAGCCGGAGACAGTTATCCCAAGACTACGAGCAGTACTTC.

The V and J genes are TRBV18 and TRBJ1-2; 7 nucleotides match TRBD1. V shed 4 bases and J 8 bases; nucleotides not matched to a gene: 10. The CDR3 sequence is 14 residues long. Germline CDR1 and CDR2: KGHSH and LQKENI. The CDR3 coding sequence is TGTGCCAGCTCACTCGAAAGCAAAGGGGGCGGCTACACCTTC. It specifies CASSLESKGGGYTF.

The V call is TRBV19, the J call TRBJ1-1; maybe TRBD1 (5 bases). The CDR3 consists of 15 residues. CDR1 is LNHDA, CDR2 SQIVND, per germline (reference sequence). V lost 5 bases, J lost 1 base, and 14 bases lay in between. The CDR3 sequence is CASSVQGPWNTEAFF. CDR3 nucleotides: TGTGCCAGTAGTGTCCAGGGACCCTGGAACACTGAAGCTTTCTTT.

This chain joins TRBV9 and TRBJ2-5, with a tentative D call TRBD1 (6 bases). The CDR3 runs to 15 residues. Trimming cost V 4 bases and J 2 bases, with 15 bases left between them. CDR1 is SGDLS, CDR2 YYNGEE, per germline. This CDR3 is CASSRGAQGQETQYF. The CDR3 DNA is TGTGCCAGCAGCCGAGGGGCCCAGGGGCAAGAGACCCAGTACTTC.

The CDR3 is CASSAGYSYEQYF. CDR3 nucleotide sequence: TGTGCCAGCTCGGCGGGCTACTCCTACGAGCAGTACTTC. The chain is built from TRBV6-5 and TRBJ2-7; the D gene is possibly TRBD2 (5 bases). CDR1 is MNHEY and CDR2 is SVGAGI in the germline V gene. The CDR3 totals 13 residues. The ends were cut back, 8 bases at V and 0 bases at J, with 11 bases in the middle.

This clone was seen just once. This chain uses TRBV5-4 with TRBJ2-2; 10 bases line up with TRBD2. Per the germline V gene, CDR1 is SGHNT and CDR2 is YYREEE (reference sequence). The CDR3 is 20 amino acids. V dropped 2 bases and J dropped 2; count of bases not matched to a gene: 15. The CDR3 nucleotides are TGTGCCAGCAGCTTCTTGACTCCGGGACTAGCGCCTATCAACACCGGGGAGCTGTTTTTT. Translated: CASSFLTPGLAPINTGELFF.

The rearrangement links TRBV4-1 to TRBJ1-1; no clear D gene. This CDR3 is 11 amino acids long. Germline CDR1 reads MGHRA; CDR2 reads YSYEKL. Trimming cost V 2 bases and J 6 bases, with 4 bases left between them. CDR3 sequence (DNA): TGCGCCAGCAGCCAAAGGGCTGAAGCTTTCTTT. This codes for CASSQRAEAFF.

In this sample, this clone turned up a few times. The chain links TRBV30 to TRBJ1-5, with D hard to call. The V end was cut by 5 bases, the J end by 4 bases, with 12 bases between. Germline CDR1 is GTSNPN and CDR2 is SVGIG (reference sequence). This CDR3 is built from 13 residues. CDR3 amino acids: CAWADGLNQPQHF. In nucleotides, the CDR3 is TGTGCCTGGGCGGACGGATTAAATCAGCCCCAGCATTTT.

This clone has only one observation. The CDR3 DNA reads as TGTGCCAGCAGTGAAGTGGCGGGAGGGAAGATTTACAATGAGCAGTTCTTC. Encoded protein: CASSEVAGGKIYNEQFF. This chain connects TRBV2 to TRBJ2-1; TRBD2 aligns across 9 bases. The CDR3 is made up of 17 amino acids. With V trimmed by 1 base and J by 4 bases, 8 bases remained unmatched. In germline, CDR1 is SNHLY, CDR2 FYNNEI.